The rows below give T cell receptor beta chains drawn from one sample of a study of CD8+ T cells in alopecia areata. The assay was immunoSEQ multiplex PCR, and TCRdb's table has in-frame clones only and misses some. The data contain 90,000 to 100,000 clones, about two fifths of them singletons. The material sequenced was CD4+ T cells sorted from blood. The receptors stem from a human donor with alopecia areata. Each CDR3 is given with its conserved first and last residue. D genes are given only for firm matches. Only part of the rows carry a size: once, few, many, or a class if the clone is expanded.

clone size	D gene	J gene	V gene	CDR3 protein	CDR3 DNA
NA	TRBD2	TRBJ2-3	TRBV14	CASSQLAGGRNTQYF	TGTGCCAGCAGCCAACTAGCGGGGGGGCGAAATACGCAGTATTTT
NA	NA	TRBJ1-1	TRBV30	CACGDTEAFF	TGTGCCTGTGGGGACACTGAAGCTTTCTTT
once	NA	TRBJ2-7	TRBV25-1	CASSELGGFGYEQYF	TGTGCCAGCAGTGAATTAGGGGGTTTCGGATACGAGCAGTACTTC
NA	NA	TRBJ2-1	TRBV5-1	CATYVAGSSYNEQFF	TGCGCCACCTATGTTGCTGGGAGCTCCTACAATGAGCAGTTCTTC
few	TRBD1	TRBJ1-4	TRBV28	CASSSQTGGVVFF	TGTGCCAGCAGTTCCCAAACAGGGGGCGTAGTGTTTTTT
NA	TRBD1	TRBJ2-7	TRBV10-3	CAISNGRGPGYEQYF	TGTGCCATCAGTAACGGCAGGGGGCCGGGGTACGAGCAGTACTTC
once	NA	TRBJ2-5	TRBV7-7	CASSHGEQETQYF	TGTGCCAGCAGCCACGGGGAGCAAGAGACCCAGTACTTC
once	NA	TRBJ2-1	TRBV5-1	CASSPDTTWAPKGEQFF	TGCGCCAGCAGCCCTGACACCACTTGGGCGCCCAAGGGTGAGCAGTTCTTC
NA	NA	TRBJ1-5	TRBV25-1	CASSQTGPSNQPQHF	TGTGCCAGCAGTCAGACCGGGCCTAGCAATCAGCCCCAGCATTTT
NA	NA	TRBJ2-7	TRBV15	CATSRDFYEQYF	TGTGCCACCAGCAGAGATTTTTACGAGCAGTACTTC
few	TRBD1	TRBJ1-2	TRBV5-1	CASSLAYRQGNGYTF	TGCGCCAGCAGCTTGGCCTATAGACAGGGGAACGGCTACACCTTC
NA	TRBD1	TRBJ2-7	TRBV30	CAWSVPPGTGTYEQYF	TGTGCCTGGAGTGTACCTCCCGGGACAGGTACCTACGAGCAGTACTTC
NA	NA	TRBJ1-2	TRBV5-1	CASSRTTDNYGYTF	TGCGCCAGCAGCCGTACGACAGATAACTATGGCTACACCTTC
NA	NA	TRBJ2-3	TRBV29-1	CSVRDSHTDTQYF	TGCAGCGTCAGGGACTCCCACACAGATACGCAGTATTTT
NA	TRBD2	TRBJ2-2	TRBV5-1	CASSRAGEPTGELFF	TGCGCCAGCAGTCGGGCGGGAGAGCCCACCGGGGAGCTGTTTTTT
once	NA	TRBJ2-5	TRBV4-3	CASSPTGSPKETQYF	TGCGCCAGCAGCCCGACCGGGTCTCCAAAAGAGACCCAGTACTTC
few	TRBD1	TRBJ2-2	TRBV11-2	CASSLQGTGELFF	TGTGCCAGCAGTTTACAGGGGACCGGGGAGCTGTTTTTT
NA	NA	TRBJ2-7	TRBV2	CASSVQPSYEQYF	TGTGCCAGCAGTGTTCAACCTTCCTACGAGCAGTACTTC
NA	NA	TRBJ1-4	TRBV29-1	CSVAVSHEKLFF	TGCAGCGTTGCCGTGAGTCATGAAAAACTGTTTTTT
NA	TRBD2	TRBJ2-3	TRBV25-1	CASSVPRGGTDTQYF	TGTGCCAGCAGTGTCCCCCGGGGGGGCACAGATACGCAGTATTTT
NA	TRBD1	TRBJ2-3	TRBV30	CAWSGTGTGVADTQYF	TGTGCCTGGAGCGGCACCGGGACAGGGGTAGCAGATACGCAGTATTTT
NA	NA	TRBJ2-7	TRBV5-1	CASSLTYEQYF	TGCGCCAGCAGCTTGACCTACGAGCAGTACTTC
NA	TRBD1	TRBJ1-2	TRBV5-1	CASSPTGAGYTF	TGCGCCAGCAGCCCAACAGGGGCCGGCTACACCTTC
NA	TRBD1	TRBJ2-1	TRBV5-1	CASSLEGQGVSYNEQFF	TGCGCCAGCAGCTTGGAAGGTCAGGGGGTCTCCTACAATGAGCAGTTCTTC
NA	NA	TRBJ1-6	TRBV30	CAWSLQGWGSPLHF	TGTGCCTGGAGCCTACAGGGCTGGGGGTCACCCCTCCACTTT
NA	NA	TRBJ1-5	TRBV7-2	CASSLSAGQPQHF	TGTGCCAGCAGCTTATCCGCCGGTCAGCCCCAGCATTTT
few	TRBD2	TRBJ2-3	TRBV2	CASIKYELAGFTDTQYF	TGTGCCAGCATCAAATACGAACTAGCGGGTTTCACAGATACGCAGTATTTT
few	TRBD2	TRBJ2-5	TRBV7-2	CASSLAPAGGTVGETQYF	TGTGCCAGCAGCCTAGCCCCTGCGGGGGGGACGGTTGGAGAGACCCAGTACTTC
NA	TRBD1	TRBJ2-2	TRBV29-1	CSVGKRTGARTGELFF	TGCAGCGTTGGAAAAAGGACAGGGGCGCGGACCGGGGAGCTGTTTTTT
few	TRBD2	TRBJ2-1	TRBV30	CAWDKSGGANEQFF	TGTGCCTGGGACAAAAGCGGGGGGGCCAATGAGCAGTTCTTC
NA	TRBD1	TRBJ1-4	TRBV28	CASSSGQGIELFF	TGTGCCAGCAGTTCGGGACAGGGGATCGAACTGTTTTTT
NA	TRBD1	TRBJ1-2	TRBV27	CASSPDRDYGYTF	TGTGCCAGCAGTCCCGACAGGGACTATGGCTACACCTTC
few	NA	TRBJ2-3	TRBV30	CAWSVRVRDTQYF	TGTGCCTGGAGTGTGAGGGTACGGGATACGCAGTATTTT
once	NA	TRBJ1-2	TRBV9	CASSESGSYGYTF	TGTGCCAGCAGCGAGTCGGGTAGCTATGGCTACACCTTC
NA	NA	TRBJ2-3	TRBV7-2	CASSPIGGTTDTQYF	TGTGCCAGCAGCCCTATAGGGGGTACAACAGATACGCAGTATTTT
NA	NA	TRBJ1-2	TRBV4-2	CASSGREGRNGYTF	TGTGCCAGCAGCGGCAGGGAGGGTAGAAATGGCTACACCTTC
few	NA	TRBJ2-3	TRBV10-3	CAISTGTRTDTQYF	TGTGCCATCAGCACCGGGACCCGCACAGATACGCAGTATTTT
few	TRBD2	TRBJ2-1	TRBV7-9	CASTVGGDYNEQFF	TGTGCCAGCACTGTGGGGGGGGACTACAATGAGCAGTTCTTC
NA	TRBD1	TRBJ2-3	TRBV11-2	CASSLWGQKDTQYF	TGTGCCAGCAGCTTATGGGGACAGAAGGATACGCAGTATTTT
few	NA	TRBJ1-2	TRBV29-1	CSGSLLGANYGYTF	TGCAGTGGCTCCCTCCTCGGGGCTAACTATGGCTACACCTTC
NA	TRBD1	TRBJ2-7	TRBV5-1	CASSWDRENSYEQYF	TGCGCCAGCAGCTGGGACAGGGAGAACTCCTACGAGCAGTACTTC
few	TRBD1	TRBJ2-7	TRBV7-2	CASSPRQGAHYEQYF	TGTGCCAGCAGCCCACGACAGGGGGCTCACTACGAGCAGTACTTC
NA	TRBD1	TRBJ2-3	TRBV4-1	CASRTNRGRTDTQYF	TGCGCCAGCAGGACAAACAGGGGGAGGACAGATACGCAGTATTTT
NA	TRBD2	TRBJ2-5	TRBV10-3	CAISESELAGLGETQYF	TGTGCCATCAGTGAGTCAGAATTAGCGGGCCTCGGAGAGACCCAGTACTTC
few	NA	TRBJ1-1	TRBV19	CASSIVAGVKKNTEAFF	TGTGCCAGTAGTATTGTCGCTGGTGTGAAGAAGAACACTGAAGCTTTCTTT
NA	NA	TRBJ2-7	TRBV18	CASSPRDSSYEQYF	TGTGCCAGCTCACCACGAGACAGCTCCTACGAGCAGTACTTC
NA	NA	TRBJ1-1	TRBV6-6	CASSPKVQSPAFF	TGTGCCAGCAGTCCCAAGGTCCAGTCACCAGCTTTCTTT
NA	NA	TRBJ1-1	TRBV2	CASSDLNTEAFF	TGTGCCAGCAGTGACCTGAACACTGAAGCTTTCTTT
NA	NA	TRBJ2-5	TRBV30	CAWSVGPGEQETQYF	TGTGCCTGGAGTGTAGGGCCGGGGGAGCAAGAGACCCAGTACTTC
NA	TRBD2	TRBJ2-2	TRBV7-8	CASSFAGLNTGELFF	TGTGCCAGCAGCTTTGCGGGACTAAACACCGGGGAGCTGTTTTTT
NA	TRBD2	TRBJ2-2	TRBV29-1	CSVGELAGAGELFF	TGCAGCGTGGGAGAACTAGCGGGGGCCGGGGAGCTGTTTTTT